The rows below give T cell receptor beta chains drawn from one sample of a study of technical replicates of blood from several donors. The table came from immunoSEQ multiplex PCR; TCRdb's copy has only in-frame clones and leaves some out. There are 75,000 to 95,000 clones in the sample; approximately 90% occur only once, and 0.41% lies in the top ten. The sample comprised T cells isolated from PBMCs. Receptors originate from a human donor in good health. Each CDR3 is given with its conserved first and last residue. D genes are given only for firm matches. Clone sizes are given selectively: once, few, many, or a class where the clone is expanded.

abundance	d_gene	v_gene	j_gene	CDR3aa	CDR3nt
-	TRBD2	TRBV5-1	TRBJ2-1	CASIETSGINNEQFF	TGCGCCAGCATCGAGACTAGCGGGATCAACAATGAGCAGTTCTTC
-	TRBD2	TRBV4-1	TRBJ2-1	CASSQDPSLADYSYNEQFF	TGCGCCAGCAGCCAAGACCCTTCACTAGCGGACTACTCCTACAATGAGCAGTTCTTC
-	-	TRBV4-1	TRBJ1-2	CASSHPTRGYGYTF	TGCGCCAGCAGCCACCCCACCCGAGGGTATGGCTACACCTTC
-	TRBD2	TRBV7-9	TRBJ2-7	CASSSMGRGYEQYF	TGTGCCAGCAGCTCAATGGGGAGGGGCTACGAGCAGTACTTC
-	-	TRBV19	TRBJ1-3	CASSIGDLSGNTIYF	TGTGCCAGTAGTATAGGGGACTTGAGCGGAAACACCATATATTTT
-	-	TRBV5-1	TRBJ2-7	CASSLESTANEQYF	TGCGCCAGCAGCTTGGAATCTACAGCCAACGAGCAGTACTTC
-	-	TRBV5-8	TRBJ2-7	CASSLGRGEQYF	TGTGCCAGCAGCTTGGGAAGGGGCGAGCAGTACTTC
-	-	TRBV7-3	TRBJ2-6	CASSPTGTRSSGANVLTF	TGTGCCAGCAGCCCGACCGGGACAAGAAGCTCTGGGGCCAACGTCCTGACTTTC
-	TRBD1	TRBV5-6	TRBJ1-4	CASSPGGAGEKLFF	TGTGCCAGCAGCCCAGGGGGCGCTGGTGAAAAACTGTTTTTT
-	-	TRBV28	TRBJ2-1	CASSLYAELKRYNEQFF	TGTGCCAGCAGTTTATATGCGGAGTTGAAGCGTTACAATGAGCAGTTCTTC
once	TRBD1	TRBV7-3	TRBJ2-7	CASSLIPFRQGSYEQYF	TGTGCCAGCAGCTTAATTCCCTTTAGACAGGGATCCTACGAGCAGTACTTC
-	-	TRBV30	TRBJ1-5	CAWSVSGGFNQPQHF	TGTGCCTGGAGTGTATCGGGGGGTTTTAATCAGCCCCAGCATTTT
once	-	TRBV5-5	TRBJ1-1	CASSLKEFQGSTEAFF	TGTGCCAGCAGCTTGAAAGAGTTCCAGGGAAGCACTGAAGCTTTCTTT
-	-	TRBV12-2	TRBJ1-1	CASRLRTGGTEAFF	TGTGCAAGTCGCTTGCGGACAGGGGGCACTGAAGCTTTCTTT
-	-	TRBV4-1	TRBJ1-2	CASSQDFTALINGYTF	TGCGCCAGCAGCCAAGATTTTACAGCTTTGATTAATGGCTACACCTTC
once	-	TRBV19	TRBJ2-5	CASSITLEETQYF	TGTGCCAGTAGTATTACACTAGAAGAGACCCAGTACTTC